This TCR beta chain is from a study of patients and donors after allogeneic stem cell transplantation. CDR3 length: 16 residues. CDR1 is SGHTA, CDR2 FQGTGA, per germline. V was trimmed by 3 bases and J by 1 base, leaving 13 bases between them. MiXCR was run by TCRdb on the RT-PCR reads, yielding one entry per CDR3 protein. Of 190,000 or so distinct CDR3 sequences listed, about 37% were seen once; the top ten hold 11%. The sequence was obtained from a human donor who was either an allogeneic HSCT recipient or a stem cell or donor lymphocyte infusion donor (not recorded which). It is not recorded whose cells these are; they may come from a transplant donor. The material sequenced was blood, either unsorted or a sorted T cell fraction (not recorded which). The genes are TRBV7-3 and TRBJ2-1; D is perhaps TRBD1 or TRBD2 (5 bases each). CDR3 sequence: CASSFRWGSSYNEQFF. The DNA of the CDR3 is TGTGCCAGCAGCTTCCGTTGGGGGAGTTCCTACAATGAGCAGTTCTTC. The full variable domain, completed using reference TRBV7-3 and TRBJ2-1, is GAGVSQTPSNKVTEKGKYVELRCDPISGHTALYWYRQSLGQGPEFLIYFQGTGAADDSGLPNDRFFAVRPEGSVSTLKIQRTERGDSAVYLCASSFRWGSSYNEQFFGPGTRLTVL.